This TCR beta chain was sequenced for a study of identifying expanded T cells in peripheral blood. Overall study findings and caveats: Differentially abundant clones: roughly 1.2 between replicates, 16.4 at around 14 days, around 20 at four. Variance in clone template counts between approximately two-week samples significantly increased with total template count across all healthy donors.

The CDR3 length is 16 residues. V lost 6 bases and J lost 4, with 22 bases in between. Germline V CDR1 and CDR2: LNHDA, SQIVND (reference sequence). To note about this clone: Its antigen is undetermined.

Collection occurred without any documented infections or immune events in donors. Using immunoSEQ multiplex PCR, the repertoire was profiled, and TCRdb retains in-frame clones only, with some absent. The sample contains about 94,000 clones, over 75% of which appear only once. This receptor was identified in a person aged 18-70 years in good health. The sample comprised blood. The genes are TRBV19 and TRBJ2-7, with D possibly matching TRBD1 (6 bases). The CDR3 bases are TGTGCCAGTAGCCAACAGGGCCGCAGCAACCTATACGAGCAGTACTTC. Translation gives CASSQQGRSNLYEQYF.